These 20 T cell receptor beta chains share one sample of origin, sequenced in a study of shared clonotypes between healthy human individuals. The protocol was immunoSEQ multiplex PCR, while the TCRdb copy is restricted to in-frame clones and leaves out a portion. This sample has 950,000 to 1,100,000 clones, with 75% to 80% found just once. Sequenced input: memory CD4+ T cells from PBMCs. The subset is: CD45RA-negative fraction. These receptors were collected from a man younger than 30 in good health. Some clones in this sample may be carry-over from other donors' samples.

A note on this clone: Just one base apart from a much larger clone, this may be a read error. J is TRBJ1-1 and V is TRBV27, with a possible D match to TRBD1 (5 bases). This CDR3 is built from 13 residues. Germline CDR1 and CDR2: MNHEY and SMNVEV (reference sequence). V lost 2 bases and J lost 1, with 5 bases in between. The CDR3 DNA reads TGTGCCAGCAGTTTAGACAGGAACACTGAAGCTTTCTTT. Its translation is CASSLDRNTEAFF.

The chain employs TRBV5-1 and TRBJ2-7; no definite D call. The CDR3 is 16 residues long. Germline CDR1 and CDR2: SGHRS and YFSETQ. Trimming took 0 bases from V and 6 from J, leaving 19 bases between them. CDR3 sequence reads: CASSLGVWGPWGEQYF. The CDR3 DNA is TGCGCCAGCAGCTTGGGCGTCTGGGGTCCCTGGGGCGAGCAGTACTTC.

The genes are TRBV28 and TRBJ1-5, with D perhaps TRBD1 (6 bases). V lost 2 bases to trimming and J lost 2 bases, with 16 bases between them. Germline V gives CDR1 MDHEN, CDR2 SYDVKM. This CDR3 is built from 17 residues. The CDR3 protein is CASSLMGGRPGNQPQHF. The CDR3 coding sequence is TGTGCCAGCAGTTTAATGGGGGGGCGGCCGGGCAATCAGCCCCAGCATTTT. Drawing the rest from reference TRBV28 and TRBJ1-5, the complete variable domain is DVKVTQSSRYLVKRTGEKVFLECVQDMDHENMFWYRQDPGLGLRLIYFSYDVKMKEKGDIPEGYSVSREKKERFSLILESASTNQTSMYLCASSLMGGRPGNQPQHFGDGTRLSIL.

The CDR3 bases are TGTGCCAGCAGTTCTTCCGGGACAGGGGGCGCAGATACGCAGTATTTT. This translates into CASSSSGTGGADTQYF. The V gene is TRBV28, the J gene TRBJ2-3; 12 nucleotides align to TRBD1. V shed 4 bases, J shed 4 bases, and the junction held 6 bases outside the gene matches. CDR3 length: 16 residues. Germline-derived CDR1 and CDR2 are MDHEN and SYDVKM.

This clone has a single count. The CDR3 bases are TGTGCCAGCAGTCCCGGGACAGGGGACGACGAGCAGTACTTC. Encoded protein: CASSPGTGDDEQYF. The rearrangement uses TRBV2 and TRBJ2-7; 10 nucleotides agree with TRBD1. There are 14 residues in the CDR3. Germline V gene data show CDR1 as SNHLY and CDR2 as FYNNEI. The J segment lost 5 bases and the V segment lost 5 bases, leaving 6 bases of the junction unmatched.

Written as DNA, the CDR3 is TGTGCCAGCAGTTACTCCCTCCATCAGCCCCAGCATTTT. Protein: CASSYSLHQPQHF. V gene TRBV6-5 combines with J gene TRBJ1-5; D is unresolved. CDR3 length: 13 amino acids. In germline, CDR1 is MNHEY, CDR2 SVGAGI. Deletions cut 0 bases from V and 5 bases from J, with 5 bases between.

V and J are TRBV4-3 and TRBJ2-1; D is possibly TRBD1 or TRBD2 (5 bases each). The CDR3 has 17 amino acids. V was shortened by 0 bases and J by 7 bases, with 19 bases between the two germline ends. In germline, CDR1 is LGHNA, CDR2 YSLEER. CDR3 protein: CASSQDSTGRWPNEQFF. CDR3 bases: TGCGCCAGCAGCCAAGATAGTACGGGGCGATGGCCGAATGAGCAGTTCTTC.

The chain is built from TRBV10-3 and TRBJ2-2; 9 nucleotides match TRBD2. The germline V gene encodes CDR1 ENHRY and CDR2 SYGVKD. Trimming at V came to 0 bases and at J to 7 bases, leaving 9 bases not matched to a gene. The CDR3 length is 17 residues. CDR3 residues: CAISESGTSSWGGELFF. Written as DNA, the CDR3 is TGTGCCATCAGTGAGTCCGGGACTAGCTCTTGGGGCGGGGAGCTGTTTTTT.

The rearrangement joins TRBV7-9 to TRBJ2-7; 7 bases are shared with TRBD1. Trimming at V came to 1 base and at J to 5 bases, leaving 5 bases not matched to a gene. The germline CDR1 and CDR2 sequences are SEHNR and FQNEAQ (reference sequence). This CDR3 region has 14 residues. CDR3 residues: CASSLDRGSDEQYF. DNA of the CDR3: TGTGCCAGCAGCTTAGACAGGGGAAGCGACGAGCAGTACTTC.

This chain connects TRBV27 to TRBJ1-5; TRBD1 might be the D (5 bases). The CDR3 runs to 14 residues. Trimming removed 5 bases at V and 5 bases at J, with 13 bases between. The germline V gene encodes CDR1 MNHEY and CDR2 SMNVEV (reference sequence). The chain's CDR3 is CASSTGGKHQPQHF. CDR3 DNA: TGTGCCAGCAGTACGGGGGGTAAGCATCAGCCCCAGCATTTT.

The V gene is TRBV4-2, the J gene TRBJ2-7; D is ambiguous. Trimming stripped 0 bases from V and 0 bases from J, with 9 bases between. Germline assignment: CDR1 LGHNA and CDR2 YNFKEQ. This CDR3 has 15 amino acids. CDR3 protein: CASSQDSANSYEQYF. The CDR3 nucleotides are TGTGCCAGCAGCCAAGACAGCGCCAACTCCTACGAGCAGTACTTC.

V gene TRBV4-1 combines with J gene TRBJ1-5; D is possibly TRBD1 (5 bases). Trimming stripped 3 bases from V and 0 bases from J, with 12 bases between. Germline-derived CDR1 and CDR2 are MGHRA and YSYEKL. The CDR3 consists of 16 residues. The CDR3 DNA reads TGCGCCAGCAGCCAGGCAGGGACCTATAGCAATCAGCCCCAGCATTTT. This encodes CASSQAGTYSNQPQHF.

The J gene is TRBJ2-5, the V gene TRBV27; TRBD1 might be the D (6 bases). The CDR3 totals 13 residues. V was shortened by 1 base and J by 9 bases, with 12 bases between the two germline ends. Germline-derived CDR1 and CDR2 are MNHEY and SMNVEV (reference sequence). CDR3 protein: CASSLFPSGAQYF. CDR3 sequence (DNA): TGTGCCAGCAGTTTATTTCCCTCAGGGGCCCAGTACTTC.

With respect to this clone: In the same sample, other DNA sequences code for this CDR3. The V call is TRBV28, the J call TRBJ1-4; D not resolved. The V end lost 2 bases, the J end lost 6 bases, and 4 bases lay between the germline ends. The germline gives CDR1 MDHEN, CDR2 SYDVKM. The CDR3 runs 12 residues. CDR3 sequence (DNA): TGTGCCAGCAGTTTACCCCATGAAAAACTGTTTTTT. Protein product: CASSLPHEKLFF.

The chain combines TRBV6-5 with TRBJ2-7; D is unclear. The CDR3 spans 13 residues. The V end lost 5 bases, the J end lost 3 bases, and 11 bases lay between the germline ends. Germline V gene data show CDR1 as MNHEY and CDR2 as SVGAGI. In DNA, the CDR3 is TGTGCCAGCAGTGGACCGGGTTTCTACGAGCAGTACTTC. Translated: CASSGPGFYEQYF.

The CDR3, as DNA: TGTGCCAGCAGTTACCCCAGTGCCTACGAGCAGTACTTC. It specifies CASSYPSAYEQYF. This chain joins TRBV6-6 and TRBJ2-7; D remains unclear. Trimming took 2 bases from V and 2 from J, leaving 7 bases between them. CDR1 and CDR2 (germline): MNHNY, SVGAGI (reference sequence). The CDR3 has 13 amino acids.

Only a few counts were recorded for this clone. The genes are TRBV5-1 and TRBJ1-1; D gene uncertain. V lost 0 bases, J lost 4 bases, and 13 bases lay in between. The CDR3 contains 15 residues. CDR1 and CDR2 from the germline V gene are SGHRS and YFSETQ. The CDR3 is CASSLVPGEVTEAFF. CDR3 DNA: TGCGCCAGCAGCTTGGTTCCCGGAGAAGTCACTGAAGCTTTCTTT.

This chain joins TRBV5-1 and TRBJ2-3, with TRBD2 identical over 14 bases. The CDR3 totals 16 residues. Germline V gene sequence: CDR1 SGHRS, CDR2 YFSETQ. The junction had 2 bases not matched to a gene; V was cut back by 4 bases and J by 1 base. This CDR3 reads CASSPGLAGGTDTQYF. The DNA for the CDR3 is TGCGCCAGCAGCCCGGGACTAGCGGGGGGCACAGATACGCAGTATTTT. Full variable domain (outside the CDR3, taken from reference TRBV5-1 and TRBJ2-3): KAGVTQTPRYLIKTRGQQVTLSCSPISGHRSVSWYQQTPGQGLQFLFEYFSETQRNKGNFPGRFSGRQFSNSRSEMNVSTLELGDSALYLCASSPGLAGGTDTQYFGPGTRLTVL.

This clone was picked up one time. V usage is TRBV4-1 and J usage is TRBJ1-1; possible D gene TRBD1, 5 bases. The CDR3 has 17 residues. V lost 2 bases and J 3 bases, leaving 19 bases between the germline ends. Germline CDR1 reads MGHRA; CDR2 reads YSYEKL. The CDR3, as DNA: TGCGCCAGCAGCCAAACGTCCCGCCGGACAAGCGACACTGAAGCTTTCTTT. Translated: CASSQTSRRTSDTEAFF.

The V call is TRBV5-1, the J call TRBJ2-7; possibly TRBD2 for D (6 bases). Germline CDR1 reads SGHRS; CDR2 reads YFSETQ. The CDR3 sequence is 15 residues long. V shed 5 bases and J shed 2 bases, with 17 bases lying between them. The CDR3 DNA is TGCGCCAGCAGACCTACGGGAGCACCCACCTACGAGCAGTACTTC. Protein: CASRPTGAPTYEQYF.